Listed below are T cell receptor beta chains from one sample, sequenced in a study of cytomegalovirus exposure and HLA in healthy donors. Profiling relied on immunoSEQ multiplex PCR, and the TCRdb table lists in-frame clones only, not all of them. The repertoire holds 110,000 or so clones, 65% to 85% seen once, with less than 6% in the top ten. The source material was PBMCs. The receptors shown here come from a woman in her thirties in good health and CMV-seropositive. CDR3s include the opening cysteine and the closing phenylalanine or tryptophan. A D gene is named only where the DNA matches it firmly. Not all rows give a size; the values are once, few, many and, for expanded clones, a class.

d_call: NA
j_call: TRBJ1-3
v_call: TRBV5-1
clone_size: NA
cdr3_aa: CASSLSGYGNTIYF
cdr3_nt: TGCGCCAGCAGCTTGTCCGGTTATGGAAACACCATATATTTT

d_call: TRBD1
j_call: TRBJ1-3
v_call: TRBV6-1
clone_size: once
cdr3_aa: CASRKHGQGPGIIYF
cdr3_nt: TGTGCCAGCAGGAAACACGGACAGGGCCCAGGGATCATATATTTT

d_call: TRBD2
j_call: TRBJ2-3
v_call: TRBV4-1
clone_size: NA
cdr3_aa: CASRLLAGGGTSTDTQYF
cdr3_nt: TGCGCCAGCAGACTCCTAGCGGGAGGTGGGACTAGCACAGATACGCAGTATTTT

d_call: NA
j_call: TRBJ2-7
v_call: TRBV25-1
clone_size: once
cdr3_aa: CASSRTHYEQYF
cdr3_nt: TGTGCCAGCAGCCGGACACACTACGAGCAGTACTTC

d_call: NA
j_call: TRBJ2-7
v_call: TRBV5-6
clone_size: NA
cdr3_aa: CASRRTVEGEQYF
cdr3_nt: TGTGCCAGCAGACGGACAGTAGAAGGCGAGCAGTACTTC

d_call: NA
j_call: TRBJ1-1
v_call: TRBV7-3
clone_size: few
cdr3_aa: CASSTHRESTEAFF
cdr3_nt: TGTGCCAGCAGCACCCACAGGGAGAGCACTGAAGCTTTCTTT

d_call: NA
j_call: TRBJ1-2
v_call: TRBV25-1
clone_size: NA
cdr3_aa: CASSEYDYFGGYTF
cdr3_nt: TGTGCCAGCAGTGAATACGATTACTTCGGGGGCTACACCTTC

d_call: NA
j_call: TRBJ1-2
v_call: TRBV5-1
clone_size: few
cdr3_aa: CASTGVGGYTF
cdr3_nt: TGCGCCAGCACCGGGGTCGGGGGCTACACCTTC

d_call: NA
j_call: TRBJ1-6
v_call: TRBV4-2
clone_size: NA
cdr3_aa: CASSQGQNNSPLHF
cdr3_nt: TGTGCCAGCAGCCAAGGACAGAATAATTCACCCCTCCACTTT

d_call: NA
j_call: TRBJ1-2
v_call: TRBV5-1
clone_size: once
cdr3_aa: CASSLADRGYGYTF
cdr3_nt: TGCGCCAGCAGCTTGGCCGACAGAGGCTATGGCTACACCTTC

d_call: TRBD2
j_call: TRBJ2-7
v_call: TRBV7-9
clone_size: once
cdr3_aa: CASSLTLAGGPRGSYEQYF
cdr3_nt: TGTGCCAGCAGCTTAACCCTAGCGGGAGGGCCGCGCGGCTCCTACGAGCAGTACTTC

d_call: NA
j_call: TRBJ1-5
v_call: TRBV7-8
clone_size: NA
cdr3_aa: CASSIDSSQPQHF
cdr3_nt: TGTGCCAGCAGCATAGACAGTTCTCAGCCCCAGCATTTT

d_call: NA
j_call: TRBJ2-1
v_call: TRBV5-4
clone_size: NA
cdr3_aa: CASSLAGQRGNNEQFF
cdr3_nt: TGTGCCAGCAGCTTGGCCGGACAGCGGGGTAACAATGAGCAGTTCTTC

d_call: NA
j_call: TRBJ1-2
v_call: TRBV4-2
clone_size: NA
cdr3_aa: CASSPERNPGYTF
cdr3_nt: TGTGCCAGCAGCCCGGAGCGGAATCCTGGCTACACCTTC

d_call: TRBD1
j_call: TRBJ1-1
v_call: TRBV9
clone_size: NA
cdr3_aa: CASNPGTGGTEAFF
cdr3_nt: TGTGCCAGCAACCCCGGGACAGGGGGGACTGAAGCTTTCTTT

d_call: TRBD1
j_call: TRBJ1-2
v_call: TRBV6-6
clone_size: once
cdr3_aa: CATAKPPGQRYGYTF
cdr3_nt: TGTGCCACCGCCAAACCCCCGGGACAGCGCTATGGCTACACCTTC

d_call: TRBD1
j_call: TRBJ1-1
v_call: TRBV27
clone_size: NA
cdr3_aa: CASSFGDRVALGTEAFF
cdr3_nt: TGTGCCAGCAGTTTTGGGGACAGGGTTGCCTTGGGAACTGAAGCTTTCTTT

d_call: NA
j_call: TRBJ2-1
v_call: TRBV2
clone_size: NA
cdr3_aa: CASSDEGPVYNEQFF
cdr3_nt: TGTGCCAGCAGTGATGAGGGTCCTGTCTACAATGAGCAGTTCTTC

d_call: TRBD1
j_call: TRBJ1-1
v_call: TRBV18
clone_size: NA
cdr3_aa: CASSRTGQNTEAFF
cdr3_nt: TGTGCCAGCTCCCGGACAGGCCAGAACACTGAAGCTTTCTTT

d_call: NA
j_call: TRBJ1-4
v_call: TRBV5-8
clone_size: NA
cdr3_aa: CASRPEITNEKLFF
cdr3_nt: TGTGCCAGCCGGCCGGAGATAACTAATGAAAAACTGTTTTTT

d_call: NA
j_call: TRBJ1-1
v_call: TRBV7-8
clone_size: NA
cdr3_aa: CASSLGWGGDLNTEAFF
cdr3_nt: TGTGCCAGCAGCTTAGGCTGGGGGGGGGACCTTAACACTGAAGCTTTCTTT

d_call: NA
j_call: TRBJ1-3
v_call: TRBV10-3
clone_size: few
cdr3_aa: CATTITDSGNTIYF
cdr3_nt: TGTGCCACTACTATCACGGACTCTGGAAACACCATATATTTT

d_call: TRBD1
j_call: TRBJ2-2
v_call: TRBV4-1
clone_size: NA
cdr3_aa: CASSPRTGGNIEELFF
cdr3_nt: TGCGCCAGCAGCCCCCGGACAGGGGGCAATATCGAGGAGCTGTTTTTT

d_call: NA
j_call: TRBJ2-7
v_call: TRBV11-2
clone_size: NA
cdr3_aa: CASRRLSSYEQYF
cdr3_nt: TGTGCCAGCAGGCGGTTGTCCTCCTACGAGCAGTACTTC